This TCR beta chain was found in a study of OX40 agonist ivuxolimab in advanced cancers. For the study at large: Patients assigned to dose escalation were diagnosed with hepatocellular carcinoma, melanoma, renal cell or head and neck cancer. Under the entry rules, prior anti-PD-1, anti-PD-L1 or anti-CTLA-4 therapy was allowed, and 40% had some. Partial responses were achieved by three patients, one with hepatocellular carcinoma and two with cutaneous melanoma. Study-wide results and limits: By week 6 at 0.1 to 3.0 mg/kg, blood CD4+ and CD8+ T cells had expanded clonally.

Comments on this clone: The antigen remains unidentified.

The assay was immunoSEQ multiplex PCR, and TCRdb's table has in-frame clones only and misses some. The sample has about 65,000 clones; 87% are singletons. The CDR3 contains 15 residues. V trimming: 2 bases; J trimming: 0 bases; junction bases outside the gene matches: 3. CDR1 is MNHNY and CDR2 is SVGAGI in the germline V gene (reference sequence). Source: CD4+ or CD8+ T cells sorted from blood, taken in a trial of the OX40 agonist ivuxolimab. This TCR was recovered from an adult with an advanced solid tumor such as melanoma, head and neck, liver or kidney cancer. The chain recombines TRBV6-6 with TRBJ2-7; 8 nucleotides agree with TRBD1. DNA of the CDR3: TGTGCCAGCAGTTACCCCGACAGGGGCTCCTACGAGCAGTACTTC. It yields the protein CASSYPDRGSYEQYF.